Following are 13 T cell receptor beta chains from one sample sequenced in a study of T cells and copy number aberrations in small-cell lung cancer. Clones were sequenced by immunoSEQ multiplex PCR, and TCRdb holds only the in-frame ones, with some missing. The data show fewer than 2,000 clones, with around four fifths seen just once and roughly 6% held by the top ten. Sample: normal tissue next to the tumor. These receptor sequences come from a man in his 60s with small cell lung cancer.

The chain has TRBV4-1 and TRBJ2-2, with D uncertain. The germline V gene has CDR1 MGHRA and CDR2 YSYEKL. V lost 4 bases and J lost 1, with 13 bases in between. There are 16 residues in the CDR3. The CDR3 DNA is TGCGCCAGCAGCCGACCGTTAACCGAGAACACCGGGGAGCTGTTTTTT. Translating it yields CASSRPLTENTGELFF.

The gene calls are TRBV6-1 and TRBJ1-2; D not certain. V lost 4 bases and J lost 0, with 12 bases in between. Per the germline V gene, CDR1 is MNHNS and CDR2 is SASEGT. The CDR3 covers 15 residues. The CDR3 nucleotides are TGTGCCAGCAGTGTAGACGTGATTCCTAACTATGGCTACACCTTC. Its translation: CASSVDVIPNYGYTF.

The chain links TRBV5-4 to TRBJ2-5; weak D call: TRBD1 (6 bases). Germline V gives CDR1 SGHNT, CDR2 YYREEE (reference sequence). CDR3 length: 13 residues. Trimming removed 4 bases from V and 5 bases from J, with 12 bases in between. The CDR3 nucleotides are TGTGCCAGCAGCAATCAGGGGTTGGAGACCCAGTACTTC. Its protein is CASSNQGLETQYF.

The CDR3 DNA is TGTGCCAGCTCAATACAGGGGCTAGCGATGAACACTGAAGCTTTCTTT. It specifies CASSIQGLAMNTEAFF. J is TRBJ1-1 and V is TRBV18; 7 positions match TRBD1. The CDR3 contains 16 residues. Germline assignment: CDR1 KGHSH and CDR2 LQKENI. The junction had 9 bases not matched to a gene; V was cut back by 5 bases and J by 0 bases. Based on the CDR3 plus reference TRBV18 and TRBJ1-1, the full variable domain is NAGVMQNPRHLVRRRGQEARLRCSPMKGHSHVYWYRQLPEEGLKFMVYLQKENIIDESGMPKERFSAEFPKEGPSILRIQQVVRGDSAAYFCASSIQGLAMNTEAFFGQGTRLTVV.

V gene TRBV5-1 combines with J gene TRBJ2-5; D is undetermined. In germline, CDR1 is SGHRS, CDR2 YFSETQ. The CDR3 runs to 13 residues. V was shortened by 3 bases and J by 5 bases, with 11 bases between the two germline ends. This CDR3 is CASSSDPEETQYF. CDR3 sequence (DNA): TGCGCCAGCAGCTCGGACCCGGAGGAGACCCAGTACTTC.

This chain uses TRBV28 with TRBJ2-1; perhaps TRBD1 as D (5 bases). This CDR3 has 16 amino acids. V was cut by 5 bases and J by 4 bases, with 18 bases left in between. CDR1 is MDHEN, CDR2 SYDVKM, per germline. The CDR3: CASSLAGQGGYNEQFF. CDR3 sequence (DNA): TGTGCCAGCAGTCTGGCTGGTCAGGGCGGATACAATGAGCAGTTCTTC.

This sequence joins TRBV5-1 and TRBJ2-6, with D perhaps matching TRBD1 (6 bases). V was trimmed by 3 bases and J by 0 bases, leaving 7 bases between them. Germline CDR1 reads SGHRS; CDR2 reads YFSETQ. The CDR3 extends over 15 amino acids. The CDR3 reads CASSSQGSGANVLTF. For the CDR3, the DNA is TGCGCCAGCAGCTCACAGGGCTCTGGGGCCAACGTCCTGACTTTC. Drawing the rest from reference TRBV5-1 and TRBJ2-6, the complete variable domain is KAGVTQTPRYLIKTRGQQVTLSCSPISGHRSVSWYQQTPGQGLQFLFEYFSETQRNKGNFPGRFSGRQFSNSRSEMNVSTLELGDSALYLCASSSQGSGANVLTFGAGSRLTVL.

The J gene is TRBJ1-1, the V gene TRBV18; no definite D call. With 3 bases removed from V and 3 bases from J, the gap between germline ends came to 5 bases. CDR1 and CDR2 from the germline V gene are KGHSH and LQKENI. The CDR3 is 12 residues long. The DNA of the CDR3 is TGTGCCAGCTCACCCCTCTACACTGAAGCTTTCTTT. Protein product: CASSPLYTEAFF.

About this clone itself: At one boundary the junction diverges from the germline segment, which might be a read error. The chain uses TRBV7-7 and TRBJ2-2, with D maybe TRBD2 (5 bases). Germline lookup yields CDR1 SSHAT and CDR2 FNYEAQ (reference sequence). This CDR3 is 13 amino acids long. The CDR3 spells CASSGTHTGELFF. In DNA form, the CDR3 reads TGTGCTAGCAGCGGTACTCACACCGGGGAGCTGTTTTTT.

This CDR3 is CASMSWTQGNTIYF. The CDR3 nucleotides read TGTGCCAGCATGTCTTGGACCCAGGGAAACACCATATATTTT. This chain joins TRBV6-6 and TRBJ1-3; D gene uncertain. This CDR3 contains 14 residues. CDR1 and CDR2 (germline): MNHNY, SVGAGI (reference sequence). The ends were cut back, 7 bases at V and 4 bases at J, with 14 bases in the middle.

This clone was seen only once. The V and J genes are TRBV9 and TRBJ2-7, with D uncertain. Germline values: CDR1 SGDLS, CDR2 YYNGEE. This CDR3 has 14 residues. V lost 2 bases and J lost 5, with 14 bases in between. DNA for the CDR3: TGTGCCAGCAGCGTCTCTAGTGGGATCCACGAGCAGTACTTC. Its translation is CASSVSSGIHEQYF.

This chain uses TRBV2 with TRBJ2-1; 10 positions match TRBD1. The CDR3 covers 14 residues. With 6 bases clipped from V and 6 bases from J, the junction kept 5 bases outside the gene matches. Germline CDR1 and CDR2: SNHLY and FYNNEI. The DNA of the CDR3 is TGTGCCAGCAGCCGGGACAGGGGTGTCAATGAGCAGTTCTTC. Amino acids: CASSRDRGVNEQFF.

J is TRBJ2-3 and V is TRBV7-3; 14 bases match TRBD2. This CDR3 is built from 15 residues. From germline, CDR1 is SGHTA and CDR2 FQGTGA. The V gene end was trimmed by 4 bases and the J gene end by 7 bases; junction bases not matched to a gene: 4. The CDR3 loop is CASSSGTSGRNTQYF. CDR3 DNA sequence: TGTGCCAGCAGCTCCGGGACTAGCGGGAGAAATACGCAGTATTTT.